This TCR beta chain was identified in a study of shared clonotypes between healthy human individuals. Points from the study as a whole: Sequencing depth was expected to influence donor clonotype sharing.

The CDR3 loop spans 16 amino acids. Germline V gene data show CDR1 as LGHNA and CDR2 as YSLEER. V lost 4 bases and J lost 2; bases outside the gene matches: 8. Assay: immunoSEQ multiplex PCR; the TCRdb copy retains only in-frame clones and omits some. The profile covers 550,000 to 800,000 clones, with roughly 91% appearing a single time and about 33% taken by the ten largest. As for this clone: Its antigen is not identified.

Source material: memory CD8+ T cells from PBMCs. Subset given: CD45RO+ cells pooled with CCR7-negative TemRA cells. The receptor's source is a young man in good health. Some clones in this sample may be carry-over from other donors' samples. The chain has TRBV4-3 and TRBJ2-3; TRBD2 matches 8 bases. The CDR3 DNA is TGCGCCAGCAGCCCCGAGACTAGCGCGGACACAGATACGCAGTATTTT. Protein sequence: CASSPETSADTDTQYF.